The next 26 T cell receptor beta chains were all read from a single sample in a study of human T cells and chemical hapten exposure. The time point denotes: patch test 1, 2 weeks after DPC sensitization. The treatment: therapeutic diphenylcyclopropenone sensitization with weekly scalp DPC. TCRdb re-called the RACE reads with MiXCR, one entry per CDR3 protein. The data contain over 65,000 distinct CDR3 sequences, about 10% of them singletons. This specimen consisted of whole blood, obtained in connection with sensitization to the hapten diphenylcyclopropenone (DPC). The receptors originated from a woman aged 50 to 65 with alopecia areata. Some clones in this sample may be carry-over from other donors' samples.

The chain employs TRBV20-1 and TRBJ2-1; D is undetermined. This CDR3 has 14 amino acids. V was cut by 7 bases and J by 0 bases, with 13 bases left in between. The germline gives CDR1 DFQATT, CDR2 SNEGSKA (reference sequence). The CDR3 DNA sequence: TGCAGTGTTCCACCTAGGAGCTCCTACAATGAGCAGTTCTTC. Amino acids: CSVPPRSSYNEQFF.

The chain employs TRBV3-1 and TRBJ2-1, with TRBD1 matching 10 bases. CDR1 is LGHDT and CDR2 is YNNKEL in the germline V gene (reference sequence). The CDR3 runs to 15 residues. V shed 4 bases, J shed 9 bases, and the junction held 9 bases outside the gene matches. The CDR3 protein is CASSLRQGAISEQFF. The CDR3 nucleotides read TGTGCCAGCAGCCTTCGACAGGGGGCGATTTCTGAGCAGTTCTTC.

This clonotype has only a few counts. V gene TRBV15 combines with J gene TRBJ2-1; 10 bases are a match to TRBD2. Germline V gives CDR1 LNHNV, CDR2 YYDKDF (reference sequence). V was clipped by 5 bases and J by 3 bases; unmatched bases: 7. The CDR3 has 16 amino acids. The CDR3 region is CATSRKLAGVYNEQFF. The DNA of the CDR3 is TGTGCCACCAGCCGAAAGCTAGCGGGAGTCTACAATGAGCAGTTCTTC. Full variable domain (outside the CDR3, taken from reference TRBV15 and TRBJ2-1): DAMVIQNPRYQVTQFGKPVTLSCSQTLNHNVMYWYQQKSSQAPKLLFHYYDKDFNNEADTPDNFQSRRPNTSFCFLDIRSPGLGDTAMYLCATSRKLAGVYNEQFFGPGTRLTVL.

Many counts were recorded for this clonotype. The gene calls are TRBV5-1 and TRBJ1-1; D possibly corresponds to TRBD1 (5 bases). From germline, CDR1 is SGHRS and CDR2 YFSETQ. Trimming took off 4 bases at V and 3 bases at J, with 19 bases between the two ends. The CDR3 runs to 16 residues. CDR3 DNA: TGCGCCAGCAGCAGCGGGGCTTTCCCTCCGGACACTGAAGCTTTCTTT. The encoded protein is CASSSGAFPPDTEAFF.

This clonotype was detected only a few times. J is TRBJ1-5 and V is TRBV27; D gene ambiguous. Trimming took off 3 bases at V and 4 bases at J, with 10 bases between the two ends. The CDR3 length is 14 residues. The V gene's germline CDR1 is MNHEY and CDR2 SMNVEV (reference sequence). The DNA for the CDR3 is TGTGCCAGCAGTTTTTTAGGGTTGAATCAGCCCCAGCATTTT. Translated: CASSFLGLNQPQHF.

In its sample, this clonotype was seen many times. The chain carries TRBV18 and TRBJ2-7; D uncertain. The CDR3 has 14 amino acids. In germline, CDR1 is KGHSH, CDR2 LQKENI. Trimming removed 2 bases from V and 3 bases from J, with 11 bases in between. In DNA form, the CDR3 reads TGTGCCAGCTCACCATTGGAGAGAAGCTACGAGCAGTACTTC. Protein sequence: CASSPLERSYEQYF.

In this sample, this clonotype turned up many times. This chain uses TRBV4-3 with TRBJ1-6, with D possibly being TRBD1 (6 bases). With 1 base removed from V and 4 bases from J, the gap between germline ends came to 20 bases. The CDR3 length is 19 residues. From germline, CDR1 is LGHNA and CDR2 YSLEER. CDR3 residues: CASSQVVNAGAGYNSPLHF. CDR3 nucleotide sequence: TGCGCCAGCAGCCAAGTAGTCAATGCGGGGGCAGGATATAATTCACCCCTCCACTTT.

This clonotype was detected many times. The rearrangement uses TRBV7-3 and TRBJ2-2; possibly TRBD1 for D (7 bases). CDR3 size: 16 residues. V lost 4 bases and J 0 bases, leaving 12 bases between the germline ends. Germline V gene data show CDR1 as SGHTA and CDR2 as FQGTGA. Written as DNA, the CDR3 is TGTGCCAGCAGCTCAGGCAGGGGGGCGAACACCGGGGAGCTGTTTTTT. Its translation: CASSSGRGANTGELFF. The complete variable domain, with remaining parts taken from reference TRBV7-3 and TRBJ2-2, reads GAGVSQTPSNKVTEKGKYVELRCDPISGHTALYWYRQSLGQGPEFLIYFQGTGAADDSGLPNDRFFAVRPEGSVSTLKIQRTERGDSAVYLCASSSGRGANTGELFFGEGSRLTVL.

The chain uses TRBV29-1 and TRBJ2-1; 7 bases agree with TRBD2. Germline CDR1 is SQVTM and CDR2 is ANQGSEA. V trimming: 4 bases; J trimming: 5 bases; junction bases outside the gene matches: 5. CDR3 length: 13 amino acids. CDR3 DNA: TGCAGCGTTGCGGGGGAGGGGAACAATGAGCAGTTCTTC. This gives the protein CSVAGEGNNEQFF.

The chain combines TRBV6-6 with TRBJ1-3; D is undetermined. This CDR3 has 14 amino acids. Per germline, CDR1 MNHNY and CDR2 SVGAGI (reference sequence). Trimming removed 5 bases from V and 6 bases from J, with 14 bases in between. CDR3 DNA sequence: TGTGCCAGCAGTCCCTCGAACCTGGCAAACACCATATATTTT. The encoded protein is CASSPSNLANTIYF.

This chain connects TRBV29-1 to TRBJ1-1; a weak D match, TRBD1 (5 bases). CDR1 is SQVTM and CDR2 is ANQGSEA in the germline V gene. Trimming took 4 bases from V and 3 from J, leaving 12 bases between them. The CDR3 sequence is 13 residues long. The CDR3 protein is CSVAQGMDTEAFF. CDR3 bases: TGCAGCGTTGCCCAGGGTATGGACACTGAAGCTTTCTTT. Using reference TRBV29-1 and TRBJ1-1 for the parts outside the CDR3, the full variable domain is SAVISQKPSRDICQRGTSLTIQCQVDSQVTMMFWYRQQPGQSLTLIATANQGSEATYESGFVIDKFPISRPNLTFSTLTVSNMSPEDSSIYLCSVAQGMDTEAFFGQGTRLTVV.

The CDR3 bases are TGCAGTGCCCCCGGGACACTTCCTCGCACAGATACGCAGTATTTT. It is translated as CSAPGTLPRTDTQYF. The V gene is TRBV20-1, the J gene TRBJ2-3; perhaps TRBD1 as D (6 bases). The V end lost 6 bases, the J end lost 1 base, and 17 bases lay between the germline ends. The CDR3 totals 15 residues. Germline CDR1 DFQATT, CDR2 SNEGSKA (reference sequence).

The chain combines TRBV20-1 with TRBJ2-1, with D perhaps matching TRBD2 (6 bases). V was trimmed by 0 bases and J by 15 bases, leaving 15 bases between them. The CDR3 length is 12 residues. Germline CDR1 and CDR2: DFQATT and SNEGSKA (reference sequence). The CDR3 DNA reads as TGCAGTGCTAGAGATCTTCGGGACTCGCTGTTCTTC. The encoded protein is CSARDLRDSLFF.

The J gene is TRBJ2-5, the V gene TRBV7-2, with D unclear. Germline lookup yields CDR1 SGHTA and CDR2 FQGNSA. V gave up 0 bases and J gave up 2 bases, with 10 bases separating them. The CDR3 is 15 residues long. Here the CDR3 reads CASSLAWSSQETQYF. CDR3 DNA: TGTGCCAGCAGCTTAGCGTGGTCCAGTCAAGAGACCCAGTACTTC.

This clonotype was counted a few times. The chain uses TRBV27 and TRBJ2-1; D is ambiguous. In germline, CDR1 is MNHEY, CDR2 SMNVEV (reference sequence). Trimming removed 3 bases from V and 0 bases from J, with 6 bases in between. The CDR3 contains 14 residues. The CDR3 nucleotides are TGTGCCAGCAGTTTCCCTAACTCCTACAATGAGCAGTTCTTC. This sequence encodes CASSFPNSYNEQFF.

In this sample, this clonotype turned up a few times. The gene calls are TRBV6-5 and TRBJ1-2; D is unresolved. This CDR3 is 13 amino acids long. In germline, CDR1 is MNHEY, CDR2 SVGAGI. Trimming cost V 6 bases and J 2 bases, with 10 bases left between them. The DNA of the CDR3 is TGTGCCAGCAGGCTCAACACAAACTATGGCTACACCTTC. It is translated as CASRLNTNYGYTF.

The sample holds a few counts of this clonotype. This chain connects TRBV29-1 to TRBJ1-1; D is undetermined. The length of the CDR3 is 14 residues. Between the trimmed V and J ends, which lost 7 bases and 3 bases, there was a span of 18 bases. Germline V gene sequence: CDR1 SQVTM, CDR2 ANQGSEA. The CDR3 region is CSALIRSGDTEAFF. CDR3 coding DNA: TGCAGCGCTTTGATTCGAAGCGGGGACACTGAAGCTTTCTTT.

This clonotype has a handful of counts. This rearrangement joins TRBV5-1 to TRBJ2-3; perhaps TRBD1 as D (6 bases). The V gene lost 4 bases and the J gene lost 4 bases, with 10 bases spanning the gap. The germline CDR1 and CDR2 sequences are SGHRS and YFSETQ. The CDR3 sequence is 13 residues long. DNA of the CDR3: TGCGCCAGCAGCAGGAACAGGGCAGATACGCAGTATTTT. Translation: CASSRNRADTQYF.

The V call is TRBV18, the J call TRBJ1-3; D might be TRBD1 (5 bases). Germline V gene sequence: CDR1 KGHSH, CDR2 LQKENI. This CDR3 has 13 amino acids. V was trimmed by 5 bases and J by 4 bases, leaving 9 bases between them. DNA of the CDR3: TGTGCCAGCTCATCGACAGAGGGAAACACCATATATTTT. It is translated as CASSSTEGNTIYF.

This clonotype was observed at least ten times. The rearrangement joins TRBV13 to TRBJ2-2; no clear D. The length of the CDR3 is 16 residues. The germline V gene encodes CDR1 PRHDT and CDR2 FYEKMQ (reference sequence). Trimming took off 5 bases at V and 3 bases at J, with 16 bases between the two ends. CDR3 sequence reads: CASSQPGVADTGELFF. Here the CDR3 DNA reads TGTGCCAGCAGCCAACCTGGAGTGGCGGACACCGGGGAGCTGTTTTTT.

Notes on this clonotype: This may arise from a read error, as a much more abundant clone is one base away. V usage is TRBV24-1 and J usage is TRBJ2-7; 10 bases are shared with TRBD2. The trim removed 3 bases at V and 0 bases at J, leaving 1 base unmatched. Germline CDR1 and CDR2: KGHDR and SFDVKD. The CDR3 totals 15 residues. The CDR3 bases are TGTGCCACCAGTGATACTAGCGGGACCTCCTACGAGCAGTACTTC. Encoded protein: CATSDTSGTSYEQYF.

J is TRBJ2-5 and V is TRBV4-2; no firm D call. CDR1 LGHNA and CDR2 YNFKEQ come from the germline V gene. Between the trimmed V and J ends, which lost 6 bases and 1 base, there was a span of 9 bases. The CDR3 extends over 13 amino acids. The CDR3 DNA sequence: TGTGCCAGCAGGCAGGCGCCCCAAGAGACCCAGTACTTC. Encoded protein: CASRQAPQETQYF.

This clonotype was seen many times. The chain couples TRBV7-2 to TRBJ2-5; TRBD2 matches 9 bases. This CDR3 has 14 residues. J gave up 5 bases and V 1 base, and 2 bases lay outside the gene matches. Germline V gene data show CDR1 as SGHTA and CDR2 as FQGNSA. CDR3 DNA: TGTGCCAGCAGCTTAGGCGGGGGGGCCGAGACCCAGTACTTC. Protein sequence: CASSLGGGAETQYF.

This clonotype was recorded a few times. The chain couples TRBV7-3 to TRBJ2-6, with D unclear. The CDR3 totals 15 residues. The ends were cut back, 5 bases at V and 3 bases at J, with 11 bases in the middle. Germline values: CDR1 SGHTA, CDR2 FQGTGA. For the CDR3, the DNA is TGTGCCAGCAGCCCGCGAGCTAGTGGGGCCAACGTCCTGACTTTC. Amino acid sequence: CASSPRASGANVLTF.

This rearrangement joins TRBV30 to TRBJ2-3; D uncertain. The germline CDR1 and CDR2 sequences are GTSNPN and SVGIG (reference sequence). The CDR3 consists of 13 residues. With 2 bases removed from V and 2 bases from J, the gap between germline ends came to 8 bases. CDR3 coding DNA: TGTGCCTGGAGTAAACGGGCCACAGATACGCAGTATTTT. Translation gives CAWSKRATDTQYF.

This chain connects TRBV5-4 to TRBJ2-7; D not resolved. The V gene lost 0 bases and the J gene lost 0 bases, with 10 bases spanning the gap. The CDR3 is made up of 15 amino acids. Germline lookup yields CDR1 SGHNT and CDR2 YYREEE (reference sequence). CDR3 sequence: CASSLAPGNSYEQYF. As DNA, the CDR3 is TGTGCCAGCAGCTTGGCCCCCGGAAACTCCTACGAGCAGTACTTC.